Listed here are 10 T cell receptor beta chains from one sample, sequenced in a study of TIL therapy for anti-PD-1-resistant metastatic lung cancer. The immunoSEQ assay was v3. Some clones are missing from TCRdb's copy, which holds only in-frame ones; the method was immunoSEQ multiplex PCR. The sample consists of more than 8,000 clones, 55% to 65% of them appearing once. The time point was: pre-treatment sample, taken before nivolumab and TIL therapy. The tumor samples were excised metastases, mostly pleural nodules or supraclavicular lymph nodes. Material: tumor tissue, obtained at baseline. These TCRs come from a person aged 25 to 80 with non-small cell lung cancer.

This clone was counted a few times. The chain carries TRBV7-2 and TRBJ1-1, with D unclear. Trimming cost V 1 base and J 5 bases, with 14 bases left between them. CDR1 is SGHTA, CDR2 FQGNSA, per germline. The CDR3 has 15 residues. The CDR3 reads CASSLVFGQQTEAFF. The CDR3 DNA sequence: TGTGCCAGCAGCTTAGTTTTCGGGCAGCAGACTGAAGCTTTCTTT. The full variable domain, completed using reference TRBV7-2 and TRBJ1-1, is GAGVSQSPSNKVTEKGKDVELRCDPISGHTALYWYRQSLGQGLEFLIYFQGNSAPDKSGLPSDRFSAERTGGSVSTLTIQRTQQEDSAVYLCASSLVFGQQTEAFFGQGTRLTVV.

The chain combines TRBV6-1 with TRBJ2-1; D remains ambiguous. Germline V gene sequence: CDR1 MNHNS, CDR2 SASEGT. This CDR3 has 12 amino acids. Trimming removed 6 bases from V and 7 bases from J, with 10 bases in between. CDR3 amino acids: CASRETWNEQFF. The CDR3, as DNA: TGTGCCAGCAGGGAGACCTGGAATGAGCAGTTCTTC.

The gene calls are TRBV6-6 and TRBJ2-7, with D maybe TRBD1 (5 bases). The germline gives CDR1 MNHNY, CDR2 SVGAGI (reference sequence). The CDR3 is made up of 14 amino acids. Trimming stripped 8 bases from V and 0 bases from J, with 14 bases between. CDR3 loop: CASGNRQGSYEQYF. The CDR3 DNA follows: TGTGCCAGCGGAAATCGGCAGGGCTCCTACGAGCAGTACTTC.

This clone is a singleton in its sample. V gene TRBV7-9 combines with J gene TRBJ2-5, with 10 bases identical to TRBD2. J lost 2 bases, V lost 5 bases, and 8 bases had no gene match. This CDR3 region has 16 residues. Germline CDR1 is SEHNR and CDR2 is FQNEAQ (reference sequence). CDR3 sequence (DNA): TGTGCCAGCAGCCTAAGGGTAGCGGGGGGACAAGAGACCCAGTACTTC. This translates into CASSLRVAGGQETQYF.

The chain links TRBV30 to TRBJ1-1; 8 positions agree with TRBD1. Losses at the gene ends were 4 bases for V and 0 bases for J; bases not matched to a gene: 4. Germline V gene sequence: CDR1 GTSNPN, CDR2 SVGIG (reference sequence). CDR3 length: 14 residues. CDR3 bases: TGTGCCTGGAACCTGGGACAGGTGAACACTGAAGCTTTCTTT. Encoded protein: CAWNLGQVNTEAFF.

This chain connects TRBV27 to TRBJ2-5; no reliable D call. V was clipped by 5 bases and J by 5 bases, with 12 bases between them. The CDR3 consists of 13 residues. CDR1 is MNHEY and CDR2 is SMNVEV in the germline V gene (reference sequence). The CDR3 protein is CASSSPIWETQYF. In DNA, the CDR3 is TGTGCCAGCAGTAGTCCTATCTGGGAGACCCAGTACTTC.

This rearrangement joins TRBV7-3 to TRBJ2-3; TRBD2 matches 9 bases. V trimming: 5 bases; J trimming: 2 bases; junction bases outside the gene matches: 5. The CDR3 consists of 15 residues. The germline gives CDR1 SGHTA, CDR2 FQGTGA. CDR3 sequence reads: CASSRLAGFTDTQYF. In DNA form, the CDR3 reads TGTGCCAGCAGCAGGCTAGCGGGATTCACAGATACGCAGTATTTT.

The rearrangement links TRBV4-1 to TRBJ2-2; a weak D match, TRBD1 (6 bases). Germline loops: CDR1 MGHRA, CDR2 YSYEKL. This CDR3 spans 15 amino acids. Trimming took off 4 bases at V and 2 bases at J, with 11 bases between the two ends. As DNA, the CDR3 is TGCGCCAGCAGCCCGAGGACAGACAACACCGGGGAGCTGTTTTTT. This sequence encodes CASSPRTDNTGELFF.

The chain recombines TRBV25-1 with TRBJ2-1; D gene ambiguous. The CDR3 extends over 11 amino acids. In germline, CDR1 is MGHDK, CDR2 SYGVNS. V lost 11 bases and J 0 bases, leaving 5 bases between the germline ends. The chain's CDR3 is CASTSYNEQFF. DNA for the CDR3: TGTGCCTCCACCTCCTACAATGAGCAGTTCTTC.

The chain uses TRBV11-2 and TRBJ2-5; possibly TRBD2 for D (6 bases). The CDR3 runs 15 residues. Trimming removed 3 bases from V and 9 bases from J, with 20 bases in between. Germline-derived CDR1 and CDR2 are SGHAT and FQNNGV. CDR3 region: CASSFSVAARGAQYF. CDR3 coding DNA: TGTGCCAGCAGCTTTTCGGTAGCGGCCCGAGGGGCCCAGTACTTC. The variable domain in full, completed from reference TRBV11-2 and TRBJ2-5, reads EAGVAQSPRYKIIEKRQSVAFWCNPISGHATLYWYQQILGQGPKLLIQFQNNGVVDDSQLPKDRFSAERLKGVDSTLKIQPAKLEDSAVYLCASSFSVAARGAQYFGPGTRLLVL.